These T cell receptor beta chains were read from a single sample in a study of cytomegalovirus exposure and HLA in healthy donors. The data were produced by immunoSEQ multiplex PCR, yet TCRdb's version contains in-frame clones alone and is incomplete. In the table there are around 120,000 clones, about 88% of which are singletons. The specimen was PBMCs. These receptors came from a young man in good health and CMV-seropositive. The CDR3 runs from the conserved cysteine through the conserved F or W. A D gene is named only where the DNA matches it firmly. Where a row states a size, it is once, few, many or the class of an expanded clone; other rows omit it.

J gene | V gene | D gene | clone size | CDR3 DNA | CDR3 protein
TRBJ2-3 | TRBV27 | TRBD1 | . | TGTGCCAGCAGTCCGCTTAGACAGGGGCGGGGAGATACGCAGTATTTT | CASSPLRQGRGDTQYF
TRBJ2-5 | TRBV30 | . | . | TGTGCCTGGAGTGTAGGGTTGCCAGGGCAAGAGACCCAGTACTTC | CAWSVGLPGQETQYF
TRBJ1-5 | TRBV7-2 | TRBD1 | once | TGTGCCAGCAGCCTCACCGGGACAGGGGGAAGGCAGCCCCAGCATTTT | CASSLTGTGGRQPQHF
TRBJ2-5 | TRBV10-1 | . | . | TGCGCCAGCAGTCCGGACTCGGCTGGGACCCAGTACTTC | CASSPDSAGTQYF
TRBJ1-2 | TRBV21-1 | . | . | TGTGCCAGCAGCAAAGCAGAGAAGGGACACCTACAGCTCCTCTATGGCTACACCTTC | CASSKAEKGHLQLLYGYTF
TRBJ2-3 | TRBV5-6 | . | once | TGTGCCAGCAGCTTGGTGCACAGACTATTCACAGATACGCAGTATTTT | CASSLVHRLFTDTQYF
TRBJ1-2 | TRBV5-1 | TRBD1 | . | TGCGCCAGCAGCTCGTTTGAACCAGGGGGCAGCTATGGCTACACCTTC | CASSSFEPGGSYGYTF
TRBJ1-2 | TRBV7-9 | TRBD1 | . | TGTGCCAGCAGCTTAGCGGGGCAGGGGGAGTATGGCTACACCTTC | CASSLAGQGEYGYTF
TRBJ1-2 | TRBV5-1 | . | . | TGCGCCAGCAGCCCACAGACCGCTCCCATTTCCTATGGCTACACCTTC | CASSPQTAPISYGYTF
TRBJ2-7 | TRBV5-8 | TRBD1 | . | TGTGCCAGCAGCTTACCCGGGACAGCCTCCTACGAGCAGTACTTC | CASSLPGTASYEQYF
TRBJ2-1 | TRBV5-1 | . | . | TGCGCCAGCAGCTTGGCGGATGAGCAGTTCTTC | CASSLADEQFF
TRBJ1-3 | TRBV5-1 | . | . | TGCGCCAGCAGCTTCACATCAGGGTTTGGAAACACCATATATTTT | CASSFTSGFGNTIYF
TRBJ2-3 | TRBV5-6 | . | . | TGTGCCAGCAGCTTGCTATTAGCGGAAGCAGATACGCAGTATTTT | CASSLLLAEADTQYF
TRBJ1-2 | TRBV7-9 | . | . | TGTGCCAGCAGCTTAACAGGGAGAGGCTATGGCTACACCTTC | CASSLTGRGYGYTF
TRBJ2-5 | TRBV6-5 | TRBD1 | . | TGTGCCAGCAGTCCGGGACAGGGAGGTCTAGAGACCCAGTACTTC | CASSPGQGGLETQYF
TRBJ2-1 | TRBV29-1 | . | . | TGCAGCGTTGAATTTCGTTCAGGGGCCGCTAGGAATGAGCAGTTCTTC | CSVEFRSGAARNEQFF
TRBJ2-5 | TRBV6-5 | . | . | TGTGCCAGCAGTTATGGAAGAGGAGAGACCCAGTACTTC | CASSYGRGETQYF